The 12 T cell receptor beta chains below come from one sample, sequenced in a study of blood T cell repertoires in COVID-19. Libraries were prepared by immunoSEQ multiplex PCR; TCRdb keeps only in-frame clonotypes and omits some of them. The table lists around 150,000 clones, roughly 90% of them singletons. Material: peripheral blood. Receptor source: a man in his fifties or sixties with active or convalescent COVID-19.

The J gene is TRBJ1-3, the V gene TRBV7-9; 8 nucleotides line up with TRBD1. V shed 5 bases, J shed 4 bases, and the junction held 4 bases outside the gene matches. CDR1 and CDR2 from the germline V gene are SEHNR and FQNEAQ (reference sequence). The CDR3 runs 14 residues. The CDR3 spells CASSPTGDGNTIYF. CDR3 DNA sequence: TGTGCCAGCAGCCCGACAGGGGACGGAAACACCATATATTTT. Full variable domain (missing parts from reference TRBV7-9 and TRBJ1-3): DTGVSQNPRHKITKRGQNVTFRCDPISEHNRLYWYRQTLGQGPEFLTYFQNEAQLEKSRLLSDRFSAERPKGSFSTLEIQRTEQGDSAMYLCASSPTGDGNTIYFGEGSWLTVV.

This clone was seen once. In nucleotides, the CDR3 is TGCGCCAGCAGTGAATCTAGCGGGATCTCAAGTACGCAGTATTTT. Translated: CASSESSGISSTQYF. The V gene is TRBV10-1, the J gene TRBJ2-3, with 9 bases that match TRBD2. The ends lost 3 bases at V and 8 bases at J; junction bases unmatched: 9. The CDR3 sequence is 15 residues long. Germline CDR1 and CDR2: WNHNN and SYGVQD (reference sequence).

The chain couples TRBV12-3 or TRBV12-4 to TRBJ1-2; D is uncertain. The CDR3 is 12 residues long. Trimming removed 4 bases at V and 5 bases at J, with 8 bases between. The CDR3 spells CASSSAAYGYTF. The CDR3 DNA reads TGTGCCAGCAGTTCCGCAGCGTATGGCTACACCTTC.

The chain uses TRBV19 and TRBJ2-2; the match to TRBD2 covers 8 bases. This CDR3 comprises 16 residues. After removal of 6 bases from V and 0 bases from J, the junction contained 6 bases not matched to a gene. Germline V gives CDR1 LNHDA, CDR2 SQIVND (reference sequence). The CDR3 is CASSPRGLANTGELFF. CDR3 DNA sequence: TGTGCCAGTAGCCCCCGGGGACTAGCGAACACCGGGGAGCTGTTTTTT.

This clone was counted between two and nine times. The CDR3 coding sequence is TGTGCCAGCAGTAGCCGACAGTTCCCCTACGAGCAGTACTTC. It yields the protein CASSSRQFPYEQYF. This chain connects TRBV28 to TRBJ2-7; weak D call: TRBD1 (5 bases). V lost 5 bases, J lost 2 bases, and 13 bases lay in between. CDR1 is MDHEN and CDR2 is SYDVKM in the germline V gene. The CDR3 consists of 14 residues.

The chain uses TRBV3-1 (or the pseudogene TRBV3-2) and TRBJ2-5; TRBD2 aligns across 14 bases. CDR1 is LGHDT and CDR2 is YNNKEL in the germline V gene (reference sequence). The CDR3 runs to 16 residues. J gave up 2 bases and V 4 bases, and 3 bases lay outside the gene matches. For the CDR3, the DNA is TGTGCCAGCAGCCGAAGGACTAGCGGGAGGCAAGAGACCCAGTACTTC. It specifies CASSRRTSGRQETQYF.

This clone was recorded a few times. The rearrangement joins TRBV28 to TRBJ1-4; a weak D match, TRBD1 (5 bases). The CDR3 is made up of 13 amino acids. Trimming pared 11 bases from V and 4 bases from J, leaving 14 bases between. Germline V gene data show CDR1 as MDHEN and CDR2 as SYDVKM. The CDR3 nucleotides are TGTGCCGCGAGGACATCTCTTAATGAAAAACTGTTTTTT. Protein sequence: CAARTSLNEKLFF.

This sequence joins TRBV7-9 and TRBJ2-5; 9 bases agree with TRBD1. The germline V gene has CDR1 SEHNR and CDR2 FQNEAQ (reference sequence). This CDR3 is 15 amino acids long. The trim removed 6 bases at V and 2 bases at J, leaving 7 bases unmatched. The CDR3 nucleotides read TGTGCCAGCAGTTATACAGGGGGCGTTCAAGAGACCCAGTACTTC. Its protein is CASSYTGGVQETQYF.

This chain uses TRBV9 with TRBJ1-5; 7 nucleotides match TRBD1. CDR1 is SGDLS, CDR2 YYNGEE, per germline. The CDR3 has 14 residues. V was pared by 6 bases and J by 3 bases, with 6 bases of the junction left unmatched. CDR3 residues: CASTGTGDNQPQHF. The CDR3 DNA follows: TGTGCCAGCACCGGAACAGGGGACAATCAGCCCCAGCATTTT.

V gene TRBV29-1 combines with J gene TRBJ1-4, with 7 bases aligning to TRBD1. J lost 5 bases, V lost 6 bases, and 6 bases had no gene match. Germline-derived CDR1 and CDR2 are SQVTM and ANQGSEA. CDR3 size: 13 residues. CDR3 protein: CSVTGTVNEKLFF. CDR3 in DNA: TGCAGCGTAACCGGGACAGTCAATGAAAAACTGTTTTTT.

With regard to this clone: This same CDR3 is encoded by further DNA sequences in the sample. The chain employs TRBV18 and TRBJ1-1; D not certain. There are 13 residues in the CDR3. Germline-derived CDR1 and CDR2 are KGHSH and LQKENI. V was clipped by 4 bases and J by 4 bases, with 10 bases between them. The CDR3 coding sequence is TGTGCCAGCTCACTCAGAGGTTCCACTGAAGCTTTCTTT. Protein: CASSLRGSTEAFF. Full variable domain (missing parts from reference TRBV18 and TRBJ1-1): NAGVMQNPRHLVRRRGQEARLRCSPMKGHSHVYWYRQLPEEGLKFMVYLQKENIIDESGMPKERFSAEFPKEGPSILRIQQVVRGDSAAYFCASSLRGSTEAFFGQGTRLTVV.

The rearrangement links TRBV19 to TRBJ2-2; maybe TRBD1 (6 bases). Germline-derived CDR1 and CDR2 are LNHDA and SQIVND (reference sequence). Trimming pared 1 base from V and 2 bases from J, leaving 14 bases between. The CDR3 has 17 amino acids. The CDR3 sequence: CASSIGGRQHNTGELFF. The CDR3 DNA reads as TGTGCCAGTAGTATAGGGGGGCGGCAGCATAACACCGGGGAGCTGTTTTTT.